This T cell receptor beta chain was retrieved from a study of vaccination effects on CD4 cells after COVID-19. The overall study: The median interval between the second dose and post-vaccine sampling was 72 days. Findings and caveats of the study: Healthy vaccinees' vaccine-induced clones included only 1 of 255 cross-reacting with common cold coronaviruses.

Isolation of CD4+ T cells took place after approximately 10 days of culture. Two doses of BNT162b2 or mRNA-1273 vaccine were administered to participants. Nucleocapsid antibodies were negative in the vaccine recipients, who had never had SARS-CoV-2 infection. On this clone: Its antigen is not known.

CDR1 and CDR2 (germline): SGDLS, YYNGEE. Trimming removed 0 bases at V and 8 bases at J, with 9 bases between. The CDR3 is 13 residues long. Here immunoSEQ multiplex PCR was the method, and the copy in TCRdb shows in-frame clones only, minus some. The data show about 45,000 clones, around 70% seen once. This chain links TRBV9 with TRBJ2-1; maybe TRBD1 (5 bases). This clonotype originated in a human donor who received a COVID-19 vaccine. Sequenced material: CD4+ T cells from PBMCs cultured without peptide, taken after COVID-19 vaccination. The CDR3 coding sequence is TGTGCCAGCAGCGTAGCCTCAGGGTATGAGCAGTTCTTC. The encoded protein is CASSVASGYEQFF.